This passage covers 27 T cell receptor beta chains from one sample sequenced in a study of shared clonotypes between healthy human individuals. Generated by immunoSEQ multiplex PCR, the TCRdb table keeps only in-frame clones and is missing some. The sample records roughly 1.4 million clones, less than 99% being singletons. The sequencing sample was made of naive CD4+ T cells sorted from blood. The subset was: CD45RA+ positively selected. All receptors derive from a man aged 25 to 40 in good health.

As regards this clone: The same CDR3 also results from other DNA sequences found in this sample. J is TRBJ2-1 and V is TRBV9; D gene ambiguous. Germline V gene data show CDR1 as SGDLS and CDR2 as YYNGEE. The CDR3 length is 14 residues. The V and J ends lost 0 bases and 1 base respectively, with 5 bases between them. The DNA of the CDR3 is TGTGCCAGCAGCGTAGGAAGTTCCTACAATGAGCAGTTCTTC. Amino acids: CASSVGSSYNEQFF.

This chain connects TRBV10-1 to TRBJ2-1; D ambiguous. Trimming shortened V by 4 bases and J by 4 bases, and 5 bases separated the two germline ends. The germline V gene encodes CDR1 WNHNN and CDR2 SYGVQD (reference sequence). The length of the CDR3 is 12 residues. The CDR3 DNA sequence: TGCGCCAGCAGTGCGGGTTACAATGAGCAGTTCTTC. Translating gives CASSAGYNEQFF.

This clone was observed a single time. The rearrangement links TRBV6-6 to TRBJ1-5; 7 nucleotides align to TRBD1. The CDR3 is made up of 15 amino acids. Losses at the gene ends were 5 bases for V and 0 bases for J; bases not matched to a gene: 4. From germline, CDR1 is MNHNY and CDR2 SVGAGI (reference sequence). CDR3 amino acids: CASSPGGNSNQPQHF. CDR3 nucleotide sequence: TGTGCCAGCAGTCCAGGGGGGAATAGCAATCAGCCCCAGCATTTT.

V usage is TRBV7-8 and J usage is TRBJ1-5, with a possible D match to TRBD1 (6 bases). The V end was cut by 4 bases, the J end by 3 bases, with 19 bases between. This CDR3 has 17 residues. Germline assignment: CDR1 SGHVS and CDR2 FQNEAQ. CDR3 coding DNA: TGTGCCAGCAGCTCCGGCCGGGGGGCGGGATCCAATCAGCCCCAGCATTTT. Translating it yields CASSSGRGAGSNQPQHF.

The genes are TRBV19 and TRBJ2-1, with 7 nucleotides matching TRBD1. The CDR3 spans 17 residues. The germline V gene encodes CDR1 LNHDA and CDR2 SQIVND (reference sequence). V was pared by 9 bases and J by 1 base, with 15 bases of the junction left unmatched. The CDR3 region is CASRDLTGVLSYNEQFF. The CDR3 DNA sequence: TGTGCCAGCCGAGACTTAACAGGGGTTTTATCCTACAATGAGCAGTTCTTC.

Details on this clone: Other DNA sequences in this specimen translate into the identical CDR3. V is TRBV5-1 and J is TRBJ2-7; 9 nucleotides align to TRBD1. CDR1 and CDR2 (germline): SGHRS, YFSETQ. With V trimmed by 4 bases and J by 3 bases, 5 bases remained unmatched. This CDR3 spans 14 amino acids. CDR3 sequence reads: CASSRTGGSYEQYF. For the CDR3, the DNA is TGCGCCAGCAGCCGAACAGGGGGCAGCTACGAGCAGTACTTC. Full variable domain (rest looked up from reference TRBV5-1 and TRBJ2-7): KAGVTQTPRYLIKTRGQQVTLSCSPISGHRSVSWYQQTPGQGLQFLFEYFSETQRNKGNFPGRFSGRQFSNSRSEMNVSTLELGDSALYLCASSRTGGSYEQYFGPGTRLTVT.

The J gene is TRBJ1-1, the V gene TRBV11-2; 8 nucleotides line up with TRBD1. The CDR3 length is 15 residues. Trimming removed 5 bases from V and 11 bases from J; junction bases left unmatched: 16. Germline V lookup: CDR1 SGHAT, CDR2 FQNNGV. CDR3 DNA: TGTGCCAGCAGCACAGACAGGGGCGTTTTGGTCTCGGCTTTCTTT. Protein sequence: CASSTDRGVLVSAFF.

The rearrangement links TRBV7-2 to TRBJ2-3; a weak D match, TRBD2 (6 bases). Trimming stripped 5 bases from V and 1 base from J, with 16 bases between. The CDR3 runs to 16 residues. Germline CDR1 SGHTA, CDR2 FQGNSA. The chain's CDR3 is CASSLGLASGTDTQYF. DNA of the CDR3: TGTGCCAGCAGCCTTGGGCTGGCTAGCGGCACAGATACGCAGTATTTT.

The V gene is TRBV6-5, the J gene TRBJ2-3; tentative D call: TRBD2 (5 bases). V lost 3 bases and J 0 bases, leaving 10 bases between the germline ends. The V gene's germline CDR1 is MNHEY and CDR2 SVGAGI. The CDR3 totals 15 residues. CDR3: CASSYKRPSTDTQYF. CDR3 sequence (DNA): TGTGCCAGCAGTTATAAGCGGCCTAGCACAGATACGCAGTATTTT.

The CDR3 reads CASSVTGTVNEKLFF. The CDR3 nucleotides are TGTGCCAGCAGCGTTACCGGGACAGTTAATGAAAAACTGTTTTTT. This sequence joins TRBV5-5 and TRBJ1-4, with 7 bases fitting TRBD1. Germline CDR1 is SGHKS and CDR2 is YYEKEE (reference sequence). The CDR3 covers 15 residues. V dropped 4 bases and J dropped 4; count of bases not matched to a gene: 7.

The CDR3 spells CASCSGISTDTQYF. In DNA form, the CDR3 reads TGTGCCAGCTGTAGCGGGATTAGCACAGATACGCAGTATTTT. V usage is TRBV28 and J usage is TRBJ2-3; 8 positions match TRBD2. V was clipped by 8 bases and J by 0 bases; unmatched bases: 4. The length of the CDR3 is 14 residues. Per germline, CDR1 MDHEN and CDR2 SYDVKM. Supplemented by reference TRBV28 and TRBJ2-3, the full variable domain reads DVKVTQSSRYLVKRTGEKVFLECVQDMDHENMFWYRQDPGLGLRLIYFSYDVKMKEKGDIPEGYSVSREKKERFSLILESASTNQTSMYLCASCSGISTDTQYFGPGTRLTVL.

This chain links TRBV9 with TRBJ1-2; maybe TRBD1 (5 bases). Trimming cost V 0 bases and J 4 bases, with 13 bases left between them. Germline V CDR1 and CDR2: SGDLS, YYNGEE. This CDR3 has 15 amino acids. CDR3 DNA: TGTGCCAGCAGCGTAGTACCCACGGGACTCTATGGCTACACCTTC. Encoded protein: CASSVVPTGLYGYTF.

CDR3 bases: TGTGCCATCAGTGAGCCCGGGGCTAGCGGGAGACAAGAGACCCAGTACTTC. Protein sequence: CAISEPGASGRQETQYF. The rearrangement uses TRBV10-3 and TRBJ2-5, with TRBD2 matching over 10 bases. V was clipped by 2 bases and J by 2 bases; unmatched bases: 8. Germline V CDR1 and CDR2: ENHRY, SYGVKD. This CDR3 comprises 17 residues.

The chain employs TRBV5-1 and TRBJ2-6; D is uncertain. This CDR3 has 14 amino acids. The germline V gene encodes CDR1 SGHRS and CDR2 YFSETQ. The V end was cut by 4 bases, the J end by 1 base, with 6 bases between. Here the CDR3 DNA reads TGCGCCAGCAGCCAAGGGTCTGGGGCCAACGTCCTGACTTTC. Amino acids: CASSQGSGANVLTF.

This rearrangement joins TRBV21-1 to TRBJ1-1; the DNA was not compared with TRBD1, the D call given in the table. TRBV21-1 is a pseudogene locus. The CDR3 sequence is 14 residues long. CDR3 DNA: TGTGCCAGCATCTACAGGGGGCGGAACACTGAAGCTTTCTTT. Its protein product is CASIYRGRNTEAFF.

To note about this clone: No DNA is shown, since the ends of the CDR3 on it are uncertain; the CDR3 is the one TCRdb lists. This chain links TRBV6-1 with TRBJ2-7; no check of the table's D call, TRBD2, against the DNA was made. Per the germline V gene, CDR1 is MNHNS and CDR2 is SASEGT. The CDR3 length equals 16 residues, ends included. The CDR3 loop is CASSEQGTSGQYEQYF.

The V call is TRBV5-5, the J call TRBJ1-1; no clear D. Trimming took 4 bases from V and 2 from J, leaving 3 bases between them. CDR3 size: 11 residues. CDR1 is SGHKS and CDR2 is YYEKEE in the germline V gene (reference sequence). CDR3 protein: CASSQNTEAFF. Here the CDR3 DNA reads TGTGCCAGCAGCCAAAACACTGAAGCTTTCTTT.

The V and J genes are TRBV5-1 and TRBJ2-1; TRBD1 is a possible D gene (5 bases). This CDR3 comprises 14 residues. The V and J ends lost 5 bases and 2 bases respectively, with 11 bases between them. Germline values: CDR1 SGHRS, CDR2 YFSETQ. The DNA of the CDR3 is TGCGCCAGCAGGACAGCCCCCACCTACAATGAGCAGTTCTTC. Its translation: CASRTAPTYNEQFF. Full variable domain (remainder filled in from reference TRBV5-1 and TRBJ2-1): KAGVTQTPRYLIKTRGQQVTLSCSPISGHRSVSWYQQTPGQGLQFLFEYFSETQRNKGNFPGRFSGRQFSNSRSEMNVSTLELGDSALYLCASRTAPTYNEQFFGPGTRLTVL.

As to this clone: At the DNA level, this CDR3 is encoded by other sequences in the same sample as well. The gene calls are TRBV5-1 and TRBJ2-5; D unresolved. CDR3 length: 14 residues. V lost 4 bases, J lost 2 bases, and 12 bases lay in between. Germline CDR1 and CDR2: SGHRS and YFSETQ. The CDR3 here is CASSLTGLQETQYF. The CDR3 DNA is TGCGCCAGCAGCCTAACCGGCCTTCAAGAGACCCAGTACTTC. The whole variable domain, remainder taken from reference TRBV5-1 and TRBJ2-5, is KAGVTQTPRYLIKTRGQQVTLSCSPISGHRSVSWYQQTPGQGLQFLFEYFSETQRNKGNFPGRFSGRQFSNSRSEMNVSTLELGDSALYLCASSLTGLQETQYFGPGTRLLVL.

The rearrangement joins TRBV6-5 to TRBJ2-7, with a tentative D call TRBD2 (5 bases). CDR3 length: 14 amino acids. V shed 1 base and J shed 1 base, with 8 bases lying between them. Germline V gene sequence: CDR1 MNHEY, CDR2 SVGAGI. This CDR3 reads CASSYYRGSYEQYF. CDR3 coding DNA: TGTGCCAGCAGTTACTATCGGGGATCCTACGAGCAGTACTTC.

The chain has TRBV28 and TRBJ1-2; no firm D call. Trimming removed 6 bases at V and 4 bases at J, with 9 bases between. The CDR3 spans 12 residues. Germline V gives CDR1 MDHEN, CDR2 SYDVKM. The CDR3 sequence is CASSPDTYGYTF. In DNA, the CDR3 is TGTGCCAGCAGCCCAGACACCTATGGCTACACCTTC.

The chain carries TRBV5-6 and TRBJ2-6; no clear D. This CDR3 is 17 amino acids long. Germline CDR1 SGHDT, CDR2 YYEEEE. With 0 bases removed from V and 2 bases from J, the gap between germline ends came to 12 bases. The CDR3 is CASSLGVRPTGANVLTF. The DNA of the CDR3 is TGTGCCAGCAGCTTGGGAGTCCGACCCACTGGGGCCAACGTCCTGACTTTC.

The chain uses TRBV5-6 and TRBJ2-7; the D is unclear. Per the germline V gene, CDR1 is SGHDT and CDR2 is YYEEEE. V was trimmed by 0 bases and J by 12 bases, leaving 13 bases between them. The CDR3 has 12 amino acids. The CDR3 bases are TGTGCCAGCAGCTTGGTAGTAGGAACTCGGTACTTC. It translates to CASSLVVGTRYF.

The chain recombines TRBV15 with TRBJ2-7; 7 bases are shared with TRBD1. CDR3 length equals 16 residues. Germline V gene data show CDR1 as LNHNV and CDR2 as YYDKDF (reference sequence). Trimming cost V 0 bases and J 6 bases; bases outside gene matches: 11. CDR3 loop: CATSRDLGTADGEQYF. The CDR3, as DNA: TGTGCCACCAGCAGAGATCTGGGGACAGCTGATGGCGAGCAGTACTTC.

This sequence joins TRBV21-1 and TRBJ2-7; the table names TRBD1, a call not compared with the DNA. TRBV21-1 is a pseudogene. The CDR3 sequence is 12 residues long. CDR3 loop: CAFPGGQHEQYF. The CDR3 region has the DNA TGTGCCTTCCCAGGGGGCCAACACGAGCAGTACTTC.

In DNA, the CDR3 is TGTGCCAGCAGCCTAGCTAGGACCTATGGCTACACCTTC. Translation: CASSLARTYGYTF. The J gene is TRBJ1-2, the V gene TRBV6-5; D gene uncertain. This CDR3 spans 13 amino acids. Trimming removed 6 bases at V and 4 bases at J, with 12 bases between. The V gene's germline CDR1 is MNHEY and CDR2 SVGAGI.

This rearrangement joins TRBV29-1 to TRBJ2-5, with D maybe TRBD2 (6 bases). The CDR3 covers 13 residues. Trimming cost V 6 bases and J 5 bases, with 16 bases left between them. Germline-derived CDR1 and CDR2 are SQVTM and ANQGSEA. Here the CDR3 DNA reads TGCAGCGTCCCCGGGACTCTAGGCGAGACCCAGTACTTC. Translated: CSVPGTLGETQYF.